Sequencing of this T cell receptor (beta chain) was carried out in a study of OX40 agonist ivuxolimab in advanced cancers. Across the whole study: Therapy given before enrollment (anti-PD-1, anti-PD-L1 or anti-CTLA-4) was allowed, and 35% to 45% had some.

TCRdb's table, derived via immunoSEQ multiplex PCR, lists solely in-frame clones and lacks some. The table shows more than 50,000 clones, with about 88% occurring only once. This clone showed up just once. The target antigen is unknown. Study-level points and caveats: On average, a greater number of expanded clones characterised CD8+ T cells relative to CD4+.

The V segment lost 3 bases and the J segment 6 bases; nucleotides outside the gene matches: 4. Germline CDR1 reads KGHSH; CDR2 reads LQKENI. CDR3 size: 15 residues. This clonotype was sampled from an adult with an advanced solid tumor such as melanoma, head and neck, liver or kidney cancer. Sequenced here: CD4+ or CD8+ T cells sorted from blood, sampled in a trial of the OX40 agonist ivuxolimab. The chain uses TRBV18 and TRBJ2-7; 14 bases map to TRBD2. CDR3 DNA: TGTGCCAGCTCACCCCCGGGACTAGCGGGAGTCGAGCAGTACTTC. Translating gives CASSPPGLAGVEQYF.